The text below deals with one TCR beta chain. The sample originates from a study of OX40 agonist ivuxolimab in advanced cancers. Assay: immunoSEQ multiplex PCR; the TCRdb copy retains only in-frame clones and omits some. The table lists 60,000 to 70,000 clones, around 87% of them singletons. The V and J ends lost 5 bases and 10 bases respectively, with 18 bases between them. Germline lookup yields CDR1 SGHNT and CDR2 YENEEA. This CDR3 region has 14 residues. This TCR came from an adult with an advanced solid tumor such as melanoma, head and neck, liver or kidney cancer. The sample in question was CD4+ or CD8+ T cells sorted from blood, obtained in a trial of the OX40 agonist ivuxolimab. The chain joins TRBV11-3 to TRBJ2-1; D could derive from TRBD1 or TRBD2 (5 bases each). The CDR3 region has the DNA TGTGCCAGCAGCCGTCGGGACCGGTACGGGGAGCAGTTCTTC. Translation: CASSRRDRYGEQFF.